This TCR beta chain emerged from a study of T cell changes during pregnancy in multiple sclerosis. Sequenced by immunoSEQ multiplex PCR; TCRdb stores in-frame clones only, minus some. The top ten clones hold less than 0.3% of a sample with about 52,000 clones, about 92% of them seen once. Germline lookup yields CDR1 SNHLY and CDR2 FYNNEI. Between the trimmed V and J ends, which lost 11 bases and 4 bases, there was a span of 17 bases. The CDR3 covers 13 residues. The clonotype was recovered from a female donor with multiple sclerosis, enrolled in a pregnancy study. The chain links TRBV2 to TRBJ1-1; a possible D gene is TRBD1 (5 bases). Specimen: CD4+ T cells from peripheral blood mononuclear cells, collected in the third trimester of pregnancy. The CDR3 spells CASLGARSTEAFF. The CDR3 DNA reads as TGTGCCTCTCTAGGGGCCAGGAGCACTGAAGCTTTCTTT. The entire variable domain, with the rest obtained from reference TRBV2 and TRBJ1-1, is as follows: EPEVTQTPSHQVTQMGQEVILRCVPISNHLYFYWYRQILGQKVEFLVSFYNNEISEKSEIFDDQFSVERPDGSNFTLKIRSTKLEDSAMYFCASLGARSTEAFFGQGTRLTVV.